This TCR beta chain was recorded in a study of CD4 T cells in relation to SARS-CoV-2 and coronaviruses. Study-wide context: TCR beta CDR3s were sequenced after approximately 9-day antigen culture of PBMCs. General study results and limits: Each donor contributed either pre-pandemic or post-infection samples, not both.

TCRdb's copy holds only in-frame clones and misses some; the assay was immunoSEQ multiplex PCR. The sample lists nearly 20,000 clones; 75% to 85% were seen once. As concerns this clone: Its antigen is undetermined.

The unexposed donors gave CD4+ T cells in about 2010-2018, prior to COVID-19. CD4+ T cells were isolated from the cells after more than 8 days of culture. As cell numbers allowed, unexposed-donor CD4+ T cells faced SARS-CoV-2 S/N and four cold-coronavirus spikes. PBMCs were plated at two million per well in IL-2-containing medium. Sequenced sample: CD4+ T cells from PBMCs, cultured in vitro. This TCR derives from a human donor in good health.

CDR3 region: CAWSDGTPGEKLFF. Here the CDR3 DNA reads TGTGCCTGGAGTGACGGGACACCGGGGGAAAAACTGTTTTTT. The V call is TRBV30, the J call TRBJ1-4; D perhaps matches TRBD1 (6 bases). CDR1 GTSNPN and CDR2 SVGIG come from the germline V gene (reference sequence). V was clipped by 1 base and J by 8 bases, with 14 bases between them. There are 14 residues in the CDR3.